The present T cell receptor (beta chain) was sequenced within a study of shared clonotypes between healthy human individuals. Findings and caveats of the study: Limitation of the genetic and exposure-history diversity represented came from the few donors.

With V trimmed by 4 bases and J by 1 base, 11 bases remained unmatched. The length of the CDR3 is 20 residues. The assay was run at deep level. TCRdb's table, derived via immunoSEQ multiplex PCR, lists solely in-frame clones and lacks some. Among over 75,000 clones listed, 68% were seen once. Notes on this clone: Its antigen is undetermined.

This clonotype was obtained from a man between 25 and 39 years old in good health. The chain combines TRBV5-3 with TRBJ2-2; TRBD2 aligns across 15 bases. TRBV5-3 is placed among ORFs of uncertain function. The sequenced material came from memory CD8+ T cells sorted from blood. Subset here: CD45RO+ cells pooled with CCR7-negative TemRA cells. CDR3 DNA: TGTGCCAGAAGCCGCCCACCCCCGGGACTAGCGGGAGGGAACACCGGGGAGCTGTTTTTT. Protein product: CARSRPPPGLAGGNTGELFF.